The 32 T cell receptor beta chains below all came from one sample that was sequenced in a study of CD8 T cells in ankylosing spondylitis (dated by TCRdb to between 2016 and 2019). Library preparation employed 5' RACE. These reads were obtained on an Illumina HiSeq 2500. TCRdb ran its own pipeline on the public reads, namely fastp trimming at Q25 and MiXCR clone calling, and kept in-frame beta chains. Rows with one shared CDR3 protein collapse into an entry with the most common genes and DNA. Recorded for this sample are more than 60,000 distinct CDR3 sequences; 6% to 8% of them occurred a single time. Approximately 4.5% of the sample rests with the top ten. The sample consisted of synovial fluid, either unsorted or a sorted T cell fraction (not recorded which). These receptors were taken from a male donor with ankylosing spondylitis.

This clonotype was observed many times. The chain employs TRBV5-5 and TRBJ1-6; maybe TRBD1 (5 bases). V was cut by 2 bases and J by 7 bases, with 19 bases left in between. The CDR3 consists of 17 residues. Germline-derived CDR1 and CDR2 are SGHKS and YYEKEE (reference sequence). This chain's CDR3 is CASSLRPQEVGNSPLHF. The CDR3 DNA is TGTGCCAGCAGCTTACGACCACAGGAGGTGGGCAATTCACCCCTCCACTTT.

This clonotype was seen repeatedly, ten times or more. The V call is TRBV5-1, the J call TRBJ2-5, with D perhaps assigned TRBD1 or TRBD2 (5 bases each). The germline V gene has CDR1 SGHRS and CDR2 YFSETQ. The germline V and J ends were trimmed by 5 bases and 4 bases, with 9 bases remaining between them. This CDR3 has 12 amino acids. Here the CDR3 reads CASSQGRETQYF. For the CDR3, the DNA is TGCGCCAGCAGTCAGGGACGAGAGACCCAGTACTTC.

The chain links TRBV7-2 to TRBJ1-2, with a tentative D call TRBD1 (5 bases). Between the trimmed V and J ends, which lost 5 bases and 3 bases, there was a span of 13 bases. The CDR3 spans 14 residues. Germline CDR1 reads SGHTA; CDR2 reads FQGNSA. In DNA form, the CDR3 reads TGTGCCAGCAGCCCACAGGACGGATACTATGGCTACACCTTC. Residues: CASSPQDGYYGYTF.

This clonotype was counted only a few times. V and J are TRBV7-3 and TRBJ2-2; D not certain. This CDR3 contains 13 residues. Trimming cost V 5 bases and J 1 base, with 5 bases left between them. Germline CDR1 is SGHTA and CDR2 is FQGTGA. The DNA for the CDR3 is TGTGCCAGCAGCCCGCTGAACACCGGGGAGCTGTTTTTT. It codes for CASSPLNTGELFF.

This clonotype was observed many times. V usage is TRBV24-1 and J usage is TRBJ2-5; 11 nucleotides line up with TRBD2. The CDR3 is made up of 16 amino acids. Germline CDR1 and CDR2: KGHDR and SFDVKD. Unmatched junction bases numbered 6, after V lost 3 bases and J lost 4 bases. Here the CDR3 reads CATSDLLAGGGETQYF. DNA for the CDR3: TGTGCCACCAGTGATCTTCTAGCGGGAGGCGGAGAGACCCAGTACTTC.

Many counts were recorded for this clonotype. The chain combines TRBV15 with TRBJ2-3, with D perhaps matching TRBD1 (6 bases). Trimming removed 5 bases at V and 2 bases at J, with 11 bases between. The germline CDR1 and CDR2 sequences are LNHNV and YYDKDF (reference sequence). The CDR3 spans 14 residues. CDR3: CATSPGQNTDTQYF. For the CDR3, the DNA is TGTGCCACCAGCCCGGGACAAAACACAGATACGCAGTATTTT.

This clonotype occurred a few times. The V gene is TRBV11-3, the J gene TRBJ2-5; 8 bases match TRBD1. Germline loops: CDR1 SGHNT, CDR2 YENEEA. The ends lost 1 base at V and 0 bases at J; junction bases unmatched: 4. The CDR3 spans 16 residues. CDR3 sequence: CASSLGDRPNQETQYF. The CDR3 nucleotides are TGTGCCAGCAGCTTAGGGGACAGGCCGAACCAAGAGACCCAGTACTTC.

This clonotype was seen repeatedly, ten times or more. This sequence joins TRBV30 and TRBJ2-1; possibly TRBD1 for D (5 bases). V gave up 3 bases and J gave up 9 bases, with 18 bases separating them. CDR1 and CDR2 from the germline V gene are GTSNPN and SVGIG (reference sequence). This CDR3 spans 14 amino acids. The CDR3 DNA reads TGTGCCTGGAGCCAGGGCTCTCTCTCCAGTGAGCAGTTCTTC. Its protein product is CAWSQGSLSSEQFF.

This clonotype was detected ten times or more. The V gene is TRBV2, the J gene TRBJ2-7, with D unclear. This CDR3 is 15 amino acids long. The V end lost 6 bases, the J end lost 3 bases, and 18 bases lay between the germline ends. Germline values: CDR1 SNHLY, CDR2 FYNNEI. CDR3 protein: CASREQSSPIYEQYF. CDR3 bases: TGTGCCAGCAGGGAACAGAGTTCTCCGATCTACGAGCAGTACTTC.

This clonotype was recorded at least ten times. V and J are TRBV9 and TRBJ2-7, with 7 positions matching TRBD2. The CDR3 sequence is 14 residues long. V was pared by 0 bases and J by 5 bases, with 5 bases of the junction left unmatched. Looked up from germline, CDR1 is SGDLS and CDR2 is YYNGEE. CDR3 DNA sequence: TGTGCCAGCAGCGTAGGCGGGAGCGTGAACGAGCAGTACTTC. This translates into CASSVGGSVNEQYF.

The rearrangement joins TRBV10-3 to TRBJ1-1; tentatively, D is TRBD1 (6 bases). In germline, CDR1 is ENHRY, CDR2 SYGVKD. V lost 10 bases, J lost 0 bases, and 24 bases lay in between. The CDR3 sequence is 17 residues long. In nucleotides, the CDR3 is TGTGCCACCTTGAGGGAAGGACAGTTTTTCATGAACACTGAAGCTTTCTTT. Translation: CATLREGQFFMNTEAFF.

This clonotype showed up many times. The CDR3 reads CASRRIAGENGELFF. CDR3 nucleotide sequence: TGTGCCAGCAGGCGAATAGCGGGAGAGAACGGGGAGCTGTTTTTT. The chain recombines TRBV27 with TRBJ2-2; 9 bases are a match to TRBD2. Losses at the gene ends were 6 bases for V and 7 bases for J; bases not matched to a gene: 9. Germline lookup yields CDR1 MNHEY and CDR2 SMNVEV (reference sequence). The CDR3 is made up of 15 amino acids.

This clonotype was observed at least ten times. This sequence joins TRBV6-6 and TRBJ2-3; no definite D call. Trimming pared 5 bases from V and 4 bases from J, leaving 10 bases between. This CDR3 region has 13 residues. Germline V gives CDR1 MNHNY, CDR2 SVGAGI (reference sequence). CDR3 region: CASSPTRADTQYF. CDR3 sequence (DNA): TGTGCCAGCAGTCCAACCCGAGCAGATACGCAGTATTTT.

This clonotype showed up many times. V is TRBV5-1 and J is TRBJ2-3, with TRBD2 identical over 14 bases. CDR3 size: 16 residues. Germline-derived CDR1 and CDR2 are SGHRS and YFSETQ. Trimming removed 7 bases from V and 3 bases from J; junction bases left unmatched: 7. In DNA form, the CDR3 reads TGCGCCAGCCGCCGTGGGACTAGCGGGAGAACAGATACGCAGTATTTT. Translated, it gives CASRRGTSGRTDTQYF.

This clonotype was counted ten times or more. The chain combines TRBV28 with TRBJ1-5; TRBD1 is a possible D gene (5 bases). The V gene lost 5 bases and the J gene lost 2 bases, with 13 bases spanning the gap. Germline V gene sequence: CDR1 MDHEN, CDR2 SYDVKM. The CDR3 runs 15 residues. The CDR3 DNA is TGTGCCAGCAGTAGAGGGGTGATCGGCAATCAGCCCCAGCATTTT. This codes for CASSRGVIGNQPQHF.

The sample holds many counts of this clonotype. The chain has TRBV20-1 and TRBJ2-1; TRBD2 matches 8 bases. V was pared by 3 bases and J by 6 bases, with 13 bases of the junction left unmatched. The CDR3 has 16 amino acids. Per the germline V gene, CDR1 is DFQATT and CDR2 is SNEGSKA (reference sequence). CDR3 sequence: CSARLHIAGLLNEQFF. Written as DNA, the CDR3 is TGCAGTGCTAGGCTACATATAGCGGGACTCCTCAATGAGCAGTTCTTC.

This clonotype was counted at least ten times. This chain joins TRBV20-1 and TRBJ2-1, with 7 nucleotides matching TRBD1. The V gene end was trimmed by 6 bases and the J gene end by 9 bases; junction bases not matched to a gene: 14. CDR1 is DFQATT, CDR2 SNEGSKA, per germline (reference sequence). This CDR3 region has 14 residues. The DNA of the CDR3 is TGCAGTGCAACGACAGGGTCCTCTATTGGTGAGCAGTTCTTC. It codes for CSATTGSSIGEQFF.

This clonotype was recorded a few times. This chain links TRBV28 with TRBJ2-1; TRBD2 agrees at 8 bases. CDR1 and CDR2 (germline): MDHEN, SYDVKM. V shed 3 bases and J 4 bases; nucleotides not matched to a gene: 8. The CDR3 is made up of 16 amino acids. CDR3 bases: TGTGCCAGCAGTTTCCTCGGGGGGGGCGGGTACAATGAGCAGTTCTTC. Translating it yields CASSFLGGGGYNEQFF.

This clonotype was seen at least ten times. V gene TRBV5-1 combines with J gene TRBJ2-1; 8 bases map to TRBD2. The CDR3 is 16 residues long. Looked up from germline, CDR1 is SGHRS and CDR2 is YFSETQ. V was clipped by 0 bases and J by 9 bases; unmatched bases: 11. CDR3 sequence: CASSLEVTGGLGEQFF. CDR3 coding DNA: TGCGCCAGCAGCTTGGAGGTGACGGGAGGGCTAGGTGAGCAGTTCTTC.

The gene calls are TRBV14 and TRBJ2-4; D is perhaps TRBD1 (6 bases). The CDR3 spans 16 residues. Germline V gives CDR1 SGHDN, CDR2 FVKESK. Trimming left V 6 bases short and J 2 bases short, with 17 bases between. CDR3 in DNA: TGTGCCAGCAGTCAGCTGGGGGCAGGGACCAAAAACATTCAGTACTTC. Translation: CASSQLGAGTKNIQYF.

This clonotype has ten or more counts. The chain's CDR3 is CSVVEQETQYF. CDR3 coding DNA: TGCAGCGTTGTAGAACAAGAGACCCAGTACTTC. The chain uses TRBV29-1 and TRBJ2-5; D gene uncertain. The CDR3 runs to 11 residues. CDR1 and CDR2 (germline): SQVTM, ANQGSEA. V was trimmed by 4 bases and J by 2 bases, leaving 5 bases between them.

This clonotype was observed many times. V gene TRBV2 combines with J gene TRBJ2-5, with D perhaps TRBD2 (5 bases). The CDR3 is 14 residues long. The germline CDR1 and CDR2 sequences are SNHLY and FYNNEI. Between the trimmed V and J ends, which lost 8 bases and 2 bases, there was a span of 15 bases. CDR3 bases: TGTGCCAGCCGGAGGAGTTCGGGACAAGAGACCCAGTACTTC. Translated, it gives CASRRSSGQETQYF.

This clonotype was seen at least ten times. J is TRBJ1-1 and V is TRBV5-4, with D unclear. This CDR3 region has 15 residues. Germline V gene sequence: CDR1 SGHNT, CDR2 YYREEE (reference sequence). The V gene lost 0 bases and the J gene lost 1 base, with 10 bases spanning the gap. The CDR3 loop is CASSLGPRGNTEAFF. Written as DNA, the CDR3 is TGTGCCAGCAGCTTGGGGCCTCGGGGGAACACTGAAGCTTTCTTT.

The CDR3 sequence is CASTQDSLYNEQFF. CDR3 sequence (DNA): TGCGCCAGCACCCAGGACTCCCTCTACAATGAGCAGTTCTTC. This rearrangement joins TRBV5-1 to TRBJ2-1, with D possibly being TRBD2 (5 bases). The germline V and J ends were trimmed by 6 bases and 3 bases, with 13 bases remaining between them. The CDR3 contains 14 residues. Germline V lookup: CDR1 SGHRS, CDR2 YFSETQ. Full variable domain (remainder filled in from reference TRBV5-1 and TRBJ2-1): KAGVTQTPRYLIKTRGQQVTLSCSPISGHRSVSWYQQTPGQGLQFLFEYFSETQRNKGNFPGRFSGRQFSNSRSEMNVSTLELGDSALYLCASTQDSLYNEQFFGPGTRLTVL.

This clonotype was seen many times. This chain's CDR3 is CASSPGTSSTGELFF. As DNA, the CDR3 is TGTGCCAGCAGCCCAGGGACTAGCAGCACCGGGGAGCTGTTTTTT. The gene calls are TRBV7-3 and TRBJ2-2; 9 bases match TRBD2. CDR1 SGHTA and CDR2 FQGTGA come from the germline V gene. CDR3 length: 15 residues. V lost 5 bases and J lost 4; bases outside the gene matches: 5. The variable domain in full, with the rest retrieved from reference TRBV7-3 and TRBJ2-2, is GAGVSQTPSNKVTEKGKYVELRCDPISGHTALYWYRQSLGQGPEFLIYFQGTGAADDSGLPNDRFFAVRPEGSVSTLKIQRTERGDSAVYLCASSPGTSSTGELFFGEGSRLTVL.

This clonotype was seen repeatedly, ten times or more. The rearrangement joins TRBV28 to TRBJ2-3; TRBD2 might be the D (7 bases). The germline V gene encodes CDR1 MDHEN and CDR2 SYDVKM. The germline V and J ends were trimmed by 8 bases and 2 bases, with 14 bases remaining between them. This CDR3 region has 14 residues. CDR3 in DNA: TGTGCCAGCGGGAGGGGGGGGGCCACAGATACGCAGTATTTT. It is translated as CASGRGGATDTQYF.

In its sample, this clonotype was seen many times. The chain combines TRBV5-1 with TRBJ2-2; 10 bases are a match to TRBD2. Per the germline V gene, CDR1 is SGHRS and CDR2 is YFSETQ. The V and J ends lost 3 bases and 5 bases, in that order; junction bases with no gene match: 4. The CDR3 is 15 amino acids. CDR3 in DNA: TGCGCCAGCAGCTCGTTACTAGCGGGAACCGGGGAGCTGTTTTTT. Translated, it gives CASSSLLAGTGELFF.

This clonotype occurred many times. This chain joins TRBV7-9 and TRBJ2-3; 11 nucleotides line up with TRBD1. CDR1 SEHNR and CDR2 FQNEAQ come from the germline V gene (reference sequence). Trimming at V came to 6 bases and at J to 5 bases, leaving 1 base not matched to a gene. The CDR3 runs 13 residues. As DNA, the CDR3 is TGTGCCAGCAGGGGGACAGGGGGAGATACGCAGTATTTT. It translates to CASRGTGGDTQYF.

This clonotype was seen ten or more times. The chain is built from TRBV28 and TRBJ1-5; the match to TRBD1 covers 7 bases. V dropped 7 bases and J dropped 2; count of bases not matched to a gene: 5. The CDR3 loop spans 14 amino acids. The germline V gene has CDR1 MDHEN and CDR2 SYDVKM. The CDR3 nucleotides read TGTGCCAGCACCTCGACAGGGCGCAATCAGCCCCAGCATTTT. Protein: CASTSTGRNQPQHF.

In this sample, this clonotype turned up a few times. CDR3 bases: TGTGCCAGCACCCGAGCGGGTATAGCCAAAAACATTCAGTACTTC. This codes for CASTRAGIAKNIQYF. This chain links TRBV28 with TRBJ2-4, with a tentative D call TRBD2 (6 bases). CDR1 is MDHEN and CDR2 is SYDVKM in the germline V gene. V lost 7 bases and J 0 bases, leaving 13 bases between the germline ends. This CDR3 has 15 amino acids.

This clonotype was detected a few times. This chain connects TRBV20-1 to TRBJ2-6, with 9 bases lining up with TRBD1. Germline CDR1 reads DFQATT; CDR2 reads SNEGSKA (reference sequence). The CDR3 sequence is 15 residues long. V gave up 6 bases and J gave up 4 bases; unmatched junction bases: 7. CDR3 in DNA: TGCAGTGCGGGCCGGACAGGGGCAGGGGCCAACGTCCTGACTTTC. Its translation: CSAGRTGAGANVLTF.

The chain employs TRBV7-2 and TRBJ2-3; D unresolved. Trimming removed 4 bases at V and 12 bases at J, with 11 bases between. There are 11 residues in the CDR3. CDR1 SGHTA and CDR2 FQGNSA come from the germline V gene. The CDR3 sequence is CASSSPLGQYF. DNA of the CDR3: TGTGCCAGCAGCTCCCCCCTAGGCCAGTATTTT.